The 24 T cell receptor beta chains in this list originate from one sample, sequenced in a study of T cells in Graves' hyperthyroidism and ophthalmopathy. Researchers amplified the TCR beta CDR3 regions from RNA transcripts. During a first-round RT-PCR of the TCR CDR3, the HTBI primer set was used. A single record per CDR3 protein comes from TCRdb applying MiXCR to the multiplex PCR reads. The data contain over 500,000 distinct CDR3 sequences, 40% to 50% of them singletons. Material: peripheral blood or thyroid tissue (not recorded which). The source of these receptors is an adult woman with Graves' disease, either hyperthyroidism or ophthalmopathy (not recorded which).

This clonotype was picked up many times. The chain recombines TRBV19 with TRBJ1-5; 8 nucleotides line up with TRBD1. The CDR3 loop spans 13 amino acids. Germline trimming cut 3 bases from V and 7 bases from J; bases unmatched to any gene: 2. CDR1 LNHDA and CDR2 SQIVND come from the germline V gene (reference sequence). CDR3 residues: CASSMDRVQPQHF. CDR3 coding DNA: TGTGCCAGTAGTATGGACAGGGTCCAGCCCCAGCATTTT.

The rearrangement joins TRBV7-3 to TRBJ1-1; possibly TRBD1 for D (5 bases). Trimming took off 4 bases at V and 2 bases at J, with 14 bases between the two ends. The length of the CDR3 is 15 residues. Germline V gene data show CDR1 as SGHTA and CDR2 as FQGTGA. This CDR3 reads CASSSAQGPNTEAFF. For the CDR3, the DNA is TGTGCCAGCAGCTCCGCCCAGGGCCCAAACACTGAAGCTTTCTTT.

V gene TRBV9 combines with J gene TRBJ2-5; D may match TRBD1 or TRBD2 (5 bases each). The CDR3 is 14 residues long. Trimming cost V 3 bases and J 5 bases, with 14 bases left between them. Germline V lookup: CDR1 SGDLS, CDR2 YYNGEE. The CDR3 is CASSGAGSLETQYF. CDR3 DNA sequence: TGTGCCAGCAGCGGAGCAGGGAGTTTGGAGACCCAGTACTTC.

The table lists this clonotype with a few counts. The rearrangement links TRBV19 to TRBJ2-1, with 8 bases matching TRBD2. CDR1 and CDR2 (germline): LNHDA, SQIVND (reference sequence). V lost 1 base and J lost 7; bases outside the gene matches: 6. This CDR3 has 15 residues. The chain's CDR3 is CASSIAGGVWNEQFF. CDR3 coding DNA: TGTGCCAGTAGTATAGCGGGAGGGGTATGGAATGAGCAGTTCTTC.

V gene TRBV5-6 combines with J gene TRBJ2-7, with a tentative D call TRBD2 (5 bases). This CDR3 has 14 amino acids. Germline assignment: CDR1 SGHDT and CDR2 YYEEEE. Between the trimmed V and J ends, which lost 3 bases and 0 bases, there was a span of 10 bases. The CDR3 DNA reads as TGTGCCAGCAGCTACTTCGGGAACTCCTACGAGCAGTACTTC. This codes for CASSYFGNSYEQYF.

This clonotype showed up just a few times. This chain links TRBV9 with TRBJ1-1, with TRBD1 as a possible D gene (5 bases). Germline V gene lookup returns CDR1 SGDLS and CDR2 YYNGEE. Between the trimmed V and J ends, which lost 0 bases and 1 base, there was a span of 7 bases. This CDR3 is 14 amino acids long. The DNA for the CDR3 is TGTGCCAGCAGCGTAGCAGGGACGAACACTGAAGCTTTCTTT. Encoded protein: CASSVAGTNTEAFF.

This chain joins TRBV15 and TRBJ1-1; D is undetermined. Germline values: CDR1 LNHNV, CDR2 YYDKDF (reference sequence). Trimming cost V 0 bases and J 8 bases, with 13 bases left between them. This CDR3 comprises 14 residues. The CDR3 nucleotides are TGTGCCACCAGCAGAGAACTTCCAACCACCGAAGCTTTCTTT. Translated, it gives CATSRELPTTEAFF.

This clonotype was counted many times. The J gene is TRBJ1-1, the V gene TRBV10-2; 8 nucleotides line up with TRBD1. The junction had 7 bases not matched to a gene; V was cut back by 8 bases and J by 5 bases. The length of the CDR3 is 13 residues. Germline lookup yields CDR1 WSHSY and CDR2 SAAADI. The CDR3 coding sequence is TGCGCCAGCCGGGACAGGTCGATGACTGAAGCTTTCTTT. It is translated as CASRDRSMTEAFF.

This clonotype was detected a few times. CDR3 amino acids: CASSIQQDSCYTF. In DNA, the CDR3 is TGTGCCAGCAGCATTCAACAGGACAGCTGCTACACCTTC. V and J are TRBV7-9 and TRBJ1-2; the D gene is possibly TRBD1 (6 bases). CDR3 length: 13 residues. V lost 5 bases, J lost 9 bases, and 16 bases lay in between. The germline CDR1 and CDR2 sequences are SEHNR and FQNEAQ (reference sequence).

This clonotype has just one count. The chain recombines TRBV7-8 with TRBJ1-5, with D maybe TRBD1 (6 bases). The CDR3 runs to 11 residues. Germline assignment: CDR1 SGHVS and CDR2 FQNEAQ. V gave up 6 bases and J gave up 9 bases, with 9 bases separating them. The CDR3 sequence is CASREQGPQHF. CDR3 coding DNA: TGTGCCAGCAGAGAACAGGGGCCCCAGCATTTT.

The V gene is TRBV15, the J gene TRBJ2-6; tentatively, D is TRBD2 (5 bases). The germline V and J ends were trimmed by 5 bases and 1 base, with 12 bases remaining between them. Germline V CDR1 and CDR2: LNHNV, YYDKDF (reference sequence). CDR3 length: 16 amino acids. CDR3 amino acids: CATSQDWMSGANVLTF. In DNA, the CDR3 is TGTGCCACCAGCCAGGACTGGATGTCTGGGGCCAACGTCCTGACTTTC.

This chain joins TRBV29-1 and TRBJ2-7, with TRBD2 as a possible D gene (7 bases). The CDR3 is 16 residues long. Trimming cost V 2 bases and J 0 bases, with 17 bases left between them. Looked up from germline, CDR1 is SQVTM and CDR2 is ANQGSEA. The CDR3 sequence is CSVEYRGGEGSYEQYF. In nucleotides, the CDR3 is TGCAGCGTTGAATACCGAGGGGGGGAGGGCTCCTACGAGCAGTACTTC.

The chain is built from TRBV7-9 and TRBJ1-2; no firm D call. Deletions cut 4 bases from V and 3 bases from J, with 9 bases between. The germline V gene encodes CDR1 SEHNR and CDR2 FQNEAQ (reference sequence). This CDR3 contains 13 residues. Here the CDR3 DNA reads TGTGCCAGCAGCTCAGGCAGAGACTATGGCTACACCTTC. As protein: CASSSGRDYGYTF.

The chain uses TRBV2 and TRBJ2-7; D possibly corresponds to TRBD2 (5 bases). Deletions cut 6 bases from V and 2 bases from J, with 14 bases between. The CDR3 is 14 residues long. Germline loops: CDR1 SNHLY, CDR2 FYNNEI. The CDR3 DNA reads as TGTGCCAGCAGGGGCCGGGGTCTTACCTACGAGCAGTACTTC. Residues: CASRGRGLTYEQYF. The full variable domain, in which reference TRBV2 and TRBJ2-7 provide the parts outside the CDR3, is EPEVTQTPSHQVTQMGQEVILRCVPISNHLYFYWYRQILGQKVEFLVSFYNNEISEKSEIFDDQFSVERPDGSNFTLKIRSTKLEDSAMYFCASRGRGLTYEQYFGPGTRLTVT.

This clonotype was seen many times. V gene TRBV5-8 combines with J gene TRBJ1-1, with 11 bases matching TRBD1. V trimming: 4 bases; J trimming: 3 bases; junction bases outside the gene matches: 2. This CDR3 is built from 14 residues. Germline V gene data show CDR1 as SGHTS and CDR2 as YDEGEE. The CDR3 reads CASSTDRGHTEAFF. As DNA, the CDR3 is TGTGCCAGCAGCACGGACAGGGGGCACACTGAAGCTTTCTTT.

The V call is TRBV2, the J call TRBJ2-7, with a weak D call TRBD1 (6 bases). Trimming left V 7 bases short and J 0 bases short, with 16 bases between. Germline values: CDR1 SNHLY, CDR2 FYNNEI. This CDR3 has 15 amino acids. The CDR3 reads CASTKGVTSSYEQYF. In nucleotides, the CDR3 is TGTGCCAGCACGAAGGGGGTTACGAGCTCCTACGAGCAGTACTTC.

This clonotype was recorded a few times. This sequence joins TRBV10-3 and TRBJ2-2; D perhaps matches TRBD1 (6 bases). Per germline, CDR1 ENHRY and CDR2 SYGVKD. The CDR3 has 14 residues. V lost 10 bases and J lost 7, with 19 bases in between. For the CDR3, the DNA is TGTGCCAGCAGGGGTAGGATTTGGATCGGGGAGCTGTTTTTT. Translated: CASRGRIWIGELFF.

The chain recombines TRBV11-1 with TRBJ2-7; D assignment may be TRBD1 or TRBD2 (5 bases each). This CDR3 has 12 residues. Trimming cost V 8 bases and J 6 bases, with 14 bases left between them. The germline gives CDR1 SGHAT, CDR2 FQDESV (reference sequence). CDR3 DNA sequence: TGTGCCAGCTTACCCCAGGGAGCCGAGCAGTACTTC. Translation: CASLPQGAEQYF.

The table lists this clonotype with a few counts. The genes are TRBV2 and TRBJ1-5; possibly TRBD1 for D (5 bases). Germline lookup yields CDR1 SNHLY and CDR2 FYNNEI. CDR3 length: 15 residues. The V and J ends lost 7 bases and 2 bases respectively, with 15 bases between them. The DNA of the CDR3 is TGTGCCAGCATGGGTCCAGGGAGGGGCAATCAGCCCCAGCATTTT. It specifies CASMGPGRGNQPQHF. Using reference TRBV2 and TRBJ1-5 for the parts outside the CDR3, the full variable domain is EPEVTQTPSHQVTQMGQEVILRCVPISNHLYFYWYRQILGQKVEFLVSFYNNEISEKSEIFDDQFSVERPDGSNFTLKIRSTKLEDSAMYFCASMGPGRGNQPQHFGDGTRLSIL.

The chain combines TRBV2 with TRBJ2-5; D tentatively fits TRBD1 or TRBD2 (6 bases each). The DNA end lines up better with TRBJ2-7; the J call may be wrong. The CDR3 has 13 amino acids. Germline-derived CDR1 and CDR2 are SNHLY and FYNNEI. The CDR3 coding sequence is TGTGCCAGCAGTGGAACAGGGAGGAGCGAGCAGTACTTC. Protein product: CASSGTGRSEQYF.

The chain has TRBV4-1 and TRBJ1-3, with TRBD1 matching 7 bases. Per the germline V gene, CDR1 is MGHRA and CDR2 is YSYEKL. The trim removed 3 bases at V and 1 base at J, leaving 3 bases unmatched. The CDR3 length is 15 residues. The CDR3 reads CASSQTGPSGNTIYF. In nucleotides, the CDR3 is TGCGCCAGCAGCCAGACAGGGCCGTCTGGAAACACCATATATTTT.

This chain uses TRBV20-1 with TRBJ1-1; possibly TRBD1 for D (5 bases). The CDR3 runs to 16 residues. Trimming took off 1 base at V and 5 bases at J, with 20 bases between the two ends. The germline gives CDR1 DFQATT, CDR2 SNEGSKA (reference sequence). CDR3 sequence (DNA): TGCAGTGCTAGAGGCCTTTCAGGGATAGGGTTTACTGAAGCTTTCTTT. Residues: CSARGLSGIGFTEAFF.

In this sample, this clonotype turned up many times. J is TRBJ1-1 and V is TRBV7-6, with D unclear. The ends were cut back, 5 bases at V and 0 bases at J, with 7 bases in the middle. There are 13 residues in the CDR3. Germline loops: CDR1 SGHVS, CDR2 FNYEAQ. The CDR3 is CASSQQMNTEAFF. Written as DNA, the CDR3 is TGTGCCAGCAGCCAACAAATGAACACTGAAGCTTTCTTT.

In this sample, this clonotype turned up a few times. The chain recombines TRBV15 with TRBJ1-5; D gene ambiguous. Trimming shortened V by 0 bases and J by 0 bases, and 9 bases separated the two germline ends. Germline-derived CDR1 and CDR2 are LNHNV and YYDKDF (reference sequence). The CDR3 loop spans 16 amino acids. CDR3 bases: TGTGCCACCAGCAGAGATCGTAGGAGTAGCAATCAGCCCCAGCATTTT. Its translation is CATSRDRRSSNQPQHF.